The 7 T cell receptor beta chains presented below share a single source sample, sequenced in a study of control samples from healthy donors and cancer patients. Sequencing was performed with immunoSEQ multiplex PCR; in TCRdb, only in-frame clones are kept and a portion is missing. Here the sample spans roughly 76,000 clones, approximately 94% being singletons. Sequencing used blood. These receptors originate from a woman between 18 and 29 years old in good health.

This chain connects TRBV28 to TRBJ1-3, with TRBD1 identical over 9 bases. The CDR3 extends over 17 amino acids. CDR1 is MDHEN, CDR2 SYDVKM, per germline. The V segment lost 4 bases and the J segment 3 bases; nucleotides outside the gene matches: 10. The CDR3, as DNA: TGTGCCAGCAGTTCCCCCGGCACAGGGGGCCTTGGAAACACCATATATTTT. Translating it yields CASSSPGTGGLGNTIYF.

The chain is built from TRBV27 and TRBJ1-4; D is perhaps TRBD1 (6 bases). The V gene lost 10 bases and the J gene lost 7 bases, with 19 bases spanning the gap. The CDR3 contains 14 residues. Germline CDR1 reads MNHEY; CDR2 reads SMNVEV (reference sequence). CDR3 sequence (DNA): TGTGCCACCACTCCGGGGGGGGCAAGTGAAAAACTGTTTTTT. This encodes CATTPGGASEKLFF.

The gene calls are TRBV4-3 and TRBJ1-2, with D uncertain. V lost 0 bases to trimming and J lost 4 bases, with 15 bases between them. The germline V gene has CDR1 LGHNA and CDR2 YSLEER. The CDR3 spans 16 residues. CDR3 DNA sequence: TGCGCCAGCAGCCAAGAAGGCCCAGAGGGCCTCTATGGCTACACCTTC. It is translated as CASSQEGPEGLYGYTF.

The chain links TRBV5-1 to TRBJ2-3, with TRBD1 matching over 7 bases. CDR3 length equals 15 residues. With V trimmed by 0 bases and J by 5 bases, 6 bases remained unmatched. CDR1 SGHRS and CDR2 YFSETQ come from the germline V gene. The chain's CDR3 is CASSLAPGGGDTQYF. CDR3 bases: TGCGCCAGCAGCTTGGCCCCAGGGGGTGGAGATACGCAGTATTTT.

V and J are TRBV10-3 and TRBJ1-3; D unclear. Germline CDR1 ENHRY, CDR2 SYGVKD. V dropped 5 bases and J dropped 0 bases, with 8 bases sitting between them. The CDR3 extends over 14 amino acids. The CDR3 sequence is CAISKQLSGNTIYF. The CDR3 DNA reads TGTGCCATCAGTAAACAGCTCTCTGGAAACACCATATATTTT.

The chain combines TRBV11-2 with TRBJ2-2, with 10 bases that match TRBD2. In germline, CDR1 is SGHAT, CDR2 FQNNGV. The CDR3 contains 13 residues. Trimming cost V 2 bases and J 10 bases; bases outside gene matches: 1. This CDR3 is CASSLSGREELFF. CDR3 nucleotide sequence: TGTGCCAGCAGCTTAAGCGGGAGGGAGGAGCTGTTTTTT.

This clone was seen a single time. The chain links TRBV11-1 to TRBJ2-1; D is unresolved. This CDR3 is 14 amino acids long. Trimming cost V 5 bases and J 5 bases, with 13 bases left between them. Germline CDR1 reads SGHAT; CDR2 reads FQDESV (reference sequence). CDR3 in DNA: TGTGCCAGCAGCGCTCGGTCCCGCGACAATGAGCAGTTCTTC. This encodes CASSARSRDNEQFF.